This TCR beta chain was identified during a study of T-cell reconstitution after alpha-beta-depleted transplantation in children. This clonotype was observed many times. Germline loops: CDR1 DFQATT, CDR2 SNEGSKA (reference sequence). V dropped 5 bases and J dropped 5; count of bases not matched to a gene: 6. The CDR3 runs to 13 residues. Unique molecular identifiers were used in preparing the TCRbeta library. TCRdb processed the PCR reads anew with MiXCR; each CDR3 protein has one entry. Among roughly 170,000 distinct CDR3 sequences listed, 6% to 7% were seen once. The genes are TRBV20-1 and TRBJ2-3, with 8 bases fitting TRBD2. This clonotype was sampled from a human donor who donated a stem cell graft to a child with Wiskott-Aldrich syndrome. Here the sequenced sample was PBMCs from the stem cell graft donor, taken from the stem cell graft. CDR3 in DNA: TGCAGTGCTCATAGCGGGGATCGAGATACGCAGTATTTT. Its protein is CSAHSGDRDTQYF.